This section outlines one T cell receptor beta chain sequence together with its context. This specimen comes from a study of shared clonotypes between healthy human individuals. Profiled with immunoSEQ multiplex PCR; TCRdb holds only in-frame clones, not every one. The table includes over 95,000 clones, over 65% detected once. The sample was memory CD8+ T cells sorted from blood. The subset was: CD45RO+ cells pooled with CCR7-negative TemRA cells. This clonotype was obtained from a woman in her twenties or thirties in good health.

In DNA, the CDR3 is TGTGCCAGCAAGGGAAACTATGGCTACACCTTC. It specifies CASKGNYGYTF. The chain has TRBV7-9 and TRBJ1-2; D is uncertain. Germline V lookup: CDR1 SEHNR, CDR2 FQNEAQ (reference sequence). The CDR3 contains 11 residues. V was trimmed by 7 bases and J by 2 bases, leaving 5 bases between them.